The present T cell receptor (beta chain) was sequenced within a study of cytomegalovirus exposure and HLA in healthy donors. Sequenced by immunoSEQ multiplex PCR; TCRdb stores in-frame clones only, minus some. The data contain 110,000 to 150,000 clones, around 88% of them singletons. CDR1 and CDR2 from the germline V gene are LNHDA and SQIVND (reference sequence). The CDR3 covers 17 residues. Deletions cut 3 bases from V and 0 bases from J, with 15 bases between. Input material: PBMCs. The chain couples TRBV19 to TRBJ1-3, with D perhaps TRBD1 (6 bases). This TCR came from a woman aged 18-35 years in good health and CMV-seropositive. CDR3 region: CASSMGDIRYSGNTIYF. DNA for the CDR3: TGTGCCAGTAGTATGGGGGACATCAGATACTCTGGAAACACCATATATTTT.